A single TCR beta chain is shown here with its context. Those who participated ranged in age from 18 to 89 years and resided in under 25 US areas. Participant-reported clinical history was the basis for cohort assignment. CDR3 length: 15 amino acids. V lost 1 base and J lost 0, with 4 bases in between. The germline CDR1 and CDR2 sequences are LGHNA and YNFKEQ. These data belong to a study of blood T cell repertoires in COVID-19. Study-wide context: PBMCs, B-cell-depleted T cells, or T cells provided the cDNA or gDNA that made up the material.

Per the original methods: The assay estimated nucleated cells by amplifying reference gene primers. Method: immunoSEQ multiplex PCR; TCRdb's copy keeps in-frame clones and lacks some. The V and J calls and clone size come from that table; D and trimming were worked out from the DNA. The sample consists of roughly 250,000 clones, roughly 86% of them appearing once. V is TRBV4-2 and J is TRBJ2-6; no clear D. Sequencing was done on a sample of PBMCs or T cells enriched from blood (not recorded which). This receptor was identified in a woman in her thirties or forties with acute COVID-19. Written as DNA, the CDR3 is TGTGCCAGCAGCCAAGCTAACTCTGGGGCCAACGTCCTGACTTTC. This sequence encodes CASSQANSGANVLTF.